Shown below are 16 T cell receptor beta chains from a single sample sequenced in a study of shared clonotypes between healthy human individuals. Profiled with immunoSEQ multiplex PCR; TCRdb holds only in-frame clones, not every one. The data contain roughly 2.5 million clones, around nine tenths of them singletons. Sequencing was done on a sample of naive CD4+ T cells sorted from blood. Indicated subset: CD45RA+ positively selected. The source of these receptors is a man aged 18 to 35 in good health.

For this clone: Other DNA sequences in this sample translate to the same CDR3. The CDR3 spells CASSTLAGSTDTQYF. Here the CDR3 DNA reads TGCGCCAGCAGTACGCTAGCGGGGAGCACAGATACGCAGTATTTT. V usage is TRBV5-1 and J usage is TRBJ2-3; 9 nucleotides line up with TRBD2. The CDR3 spans 15 residues. J was trimmed by 0 bases and V by 5 bases; bases with no gene match: 4. Germline CDR1 is SGHRS and CDR2 is YFSETQ.

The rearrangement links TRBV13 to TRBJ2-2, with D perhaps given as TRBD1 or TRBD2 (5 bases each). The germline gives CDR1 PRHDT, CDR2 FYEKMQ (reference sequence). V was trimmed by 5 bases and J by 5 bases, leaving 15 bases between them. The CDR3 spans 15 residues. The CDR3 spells CASSPTGTSTGELFF. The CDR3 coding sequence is TGTGCCAGCAGCCCGACCGGGACCTCAACCGGGGAGCTGTTTTTT.

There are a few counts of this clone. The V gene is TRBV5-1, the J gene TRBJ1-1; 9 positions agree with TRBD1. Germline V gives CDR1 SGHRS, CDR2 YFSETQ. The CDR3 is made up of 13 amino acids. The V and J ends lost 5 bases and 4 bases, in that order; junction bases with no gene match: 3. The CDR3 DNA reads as TGCGCCAGCAGAGCGGACAGGGGCACTGAAGCTTTCTTT. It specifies CASRADRGTEAFF. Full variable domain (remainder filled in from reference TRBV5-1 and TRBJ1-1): KAGVTQTPRYLIKTRGQQVTLSCSPISGHRSVSWYQQTPGQGLQFLFEYFSETQRNKGNFPGRFSGRQFSNSRSEMNVSTLELGDSALYLCASRADRGTEAFFGQGTRLTVV.

Written as DNA, the CDR3 is TGTGCCAGCCAATTCAGGGAACCCACCCTCGAGCAGTACTTC. It translates to CASQFREPTLEQYF. The chain employs TRBV6-6 and TRBJ2-7, with D possibly matching TRBD1 (5 bases). This CDR3 region has 14 residues. Germline V CDR1 and CDR2: MNHNY, SVGAGI (reference sequence). V was trimmed by 8 bases and J by 6 bases, leaving 20 bases between them.

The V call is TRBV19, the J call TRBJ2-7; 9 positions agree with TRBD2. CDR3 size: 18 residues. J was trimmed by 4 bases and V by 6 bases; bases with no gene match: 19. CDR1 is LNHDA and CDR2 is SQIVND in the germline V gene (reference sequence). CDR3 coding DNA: TGTGCCAGTAGCCACAATTCCGGGACTAGCACAACCGTTTACGAGCAGTACTTC. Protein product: CASSHNSGTSTTVYEQYF.

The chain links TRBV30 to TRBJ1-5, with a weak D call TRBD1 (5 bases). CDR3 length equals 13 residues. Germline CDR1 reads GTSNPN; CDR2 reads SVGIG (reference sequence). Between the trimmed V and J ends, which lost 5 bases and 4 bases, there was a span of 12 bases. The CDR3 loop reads CAWASQENQPQHF. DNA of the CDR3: TGTGCCTGGGCTTCACAGGAAAATCAGCCCCAGCATTTT.

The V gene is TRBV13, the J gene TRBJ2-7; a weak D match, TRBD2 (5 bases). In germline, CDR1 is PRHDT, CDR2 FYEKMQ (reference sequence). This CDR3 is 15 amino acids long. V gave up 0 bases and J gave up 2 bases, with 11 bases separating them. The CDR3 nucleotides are TGTGCCAGCAGCTTAGGGGCTAGCCGGGCCTACGAGCAGTACTTC. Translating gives CASSLGASRAYEQYF.

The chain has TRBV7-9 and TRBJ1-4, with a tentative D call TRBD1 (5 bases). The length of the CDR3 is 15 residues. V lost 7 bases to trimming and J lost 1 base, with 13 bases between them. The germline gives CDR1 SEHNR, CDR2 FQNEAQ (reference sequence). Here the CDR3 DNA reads TGTGCCAGCACCTCCCGGGGGTTAACTAATGAAAAACTGTTTTTT. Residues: CASTSRGLTNEKLFF.

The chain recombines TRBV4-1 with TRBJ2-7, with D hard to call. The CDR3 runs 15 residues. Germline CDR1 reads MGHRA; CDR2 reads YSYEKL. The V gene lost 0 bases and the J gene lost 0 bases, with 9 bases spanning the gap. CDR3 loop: CASSQDRATSYEQYF. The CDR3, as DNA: TGCGCCAGCAGCCAAGATCGGGCCACCTCCTACGAGCAGTACTTC.

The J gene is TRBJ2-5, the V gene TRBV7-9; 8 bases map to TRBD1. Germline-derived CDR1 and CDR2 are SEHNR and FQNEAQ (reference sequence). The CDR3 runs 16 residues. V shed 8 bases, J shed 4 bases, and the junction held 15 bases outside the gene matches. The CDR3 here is CASAPTSRGRGETQYF. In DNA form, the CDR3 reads TGTGCCAGCGCGCCTACTAGCAGGGGGCGCGGAGAGACCCAGTACTTC.

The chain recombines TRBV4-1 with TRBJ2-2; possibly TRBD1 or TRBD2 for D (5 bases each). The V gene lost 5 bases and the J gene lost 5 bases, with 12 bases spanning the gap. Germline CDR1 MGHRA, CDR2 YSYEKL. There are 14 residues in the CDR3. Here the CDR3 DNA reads TGCGCCAGCAGCAGAGGGGTTGGGACCGGGGAGCTGTTTTTT. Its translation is CASSRGVGTGELFF.

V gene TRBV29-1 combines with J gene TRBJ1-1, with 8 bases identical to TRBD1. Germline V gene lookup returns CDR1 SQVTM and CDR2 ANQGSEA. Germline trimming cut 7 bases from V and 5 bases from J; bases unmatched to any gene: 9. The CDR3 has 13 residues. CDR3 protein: CSEQQGVLTEAFF. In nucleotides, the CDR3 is TGCAGCGAACAACAGGGGGTATTGACTGAAGCTTTCTTT.

The CDR3: CASSEGQGVYTEAFF. In DNA, the CDR3 is TGCGCCAGCAGCGAAGGACAGGGGGTATACACTGAAGCTTTCTTT. The J gene is TRBJ1-1, the V gene TRBV10-2; 10 bases agree with TRBD1. V gave up 6 bases and J gave up 3 bases; unmatched junction bases: 7. This CDR3 is 15 amino acids long. The germline V gene has CDR1 WSHSY and CDR2 SAAADI.

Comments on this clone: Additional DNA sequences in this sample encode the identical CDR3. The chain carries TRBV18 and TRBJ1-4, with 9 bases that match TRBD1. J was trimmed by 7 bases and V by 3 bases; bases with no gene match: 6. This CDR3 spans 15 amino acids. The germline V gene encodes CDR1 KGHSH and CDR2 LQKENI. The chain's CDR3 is CASSPPGQGSEKLFF. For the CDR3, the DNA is TGTGCCAGCTCACCGCCGGGACAGGGAAGTGAAAAACTGTTTTTT.

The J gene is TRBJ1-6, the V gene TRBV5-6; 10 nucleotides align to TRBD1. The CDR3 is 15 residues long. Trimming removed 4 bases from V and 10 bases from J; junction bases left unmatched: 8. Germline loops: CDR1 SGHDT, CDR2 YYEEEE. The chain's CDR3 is CASSELGQGRSPLHF. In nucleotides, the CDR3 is TGTGCCAGCAGCGAGCTGGGACAGGGGCGATCACCCCTCCACTTT.

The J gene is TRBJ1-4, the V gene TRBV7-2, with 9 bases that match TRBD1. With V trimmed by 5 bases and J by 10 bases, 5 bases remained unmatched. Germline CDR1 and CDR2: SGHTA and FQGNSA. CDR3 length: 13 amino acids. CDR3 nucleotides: TGTGCCAGCAGCCTCGGGACAGGGCGAAAACTGTTTTTT. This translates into CASSLGTGRKLFF.